In this sample, the clone carrying this T cell receptor beta chain is medium-sized. This sample was included in a study of T cells in localized non-small cell lung cancer. CDR1 is MNHGY, CDR2 SAAAGT, per germline. V lost 6 bases and J 0 bases, leaving 11 bases between the germline ends. There are 14 residues in the CDR3. Sequencing used immunoSEQ multiplex PCR; TCRdb keeps in-frame clones, though not all of them. This table holds around 870 clones, roughly 27% found once. Two independent pathologists confirmed no atypia in lung taken at least 2 cm from tumor. This sample comprised normal lung tissue next to the tumor, obtained before any cancer treatment. This TCR came from a male donor aged 60 or over with stage I lung adenocarcinoma. The V and J genes are TRBV6-8 and TRBJ2-5, with D possibly being TRBD1 or TRBD2 (5 bases each). CDR3: CASSEGRYQETQYF. CDR3 in DNA: TGTGCCAGCAGCGAGGGACGGTACCAAGAGACCCAGTACTTC.